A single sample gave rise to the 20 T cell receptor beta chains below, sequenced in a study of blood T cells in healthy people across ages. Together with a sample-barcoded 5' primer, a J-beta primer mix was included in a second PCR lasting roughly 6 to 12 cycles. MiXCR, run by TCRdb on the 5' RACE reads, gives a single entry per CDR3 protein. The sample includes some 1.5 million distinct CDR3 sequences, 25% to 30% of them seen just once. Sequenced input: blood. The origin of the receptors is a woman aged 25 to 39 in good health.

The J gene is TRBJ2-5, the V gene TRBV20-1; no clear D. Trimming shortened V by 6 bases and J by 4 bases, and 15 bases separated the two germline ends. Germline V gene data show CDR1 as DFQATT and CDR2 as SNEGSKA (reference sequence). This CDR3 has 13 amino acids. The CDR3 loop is CSASPGWGETQYF. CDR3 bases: TGCAGTGCCTCCCCAGGTTGGGGAGAGACCCAGTACTTC.

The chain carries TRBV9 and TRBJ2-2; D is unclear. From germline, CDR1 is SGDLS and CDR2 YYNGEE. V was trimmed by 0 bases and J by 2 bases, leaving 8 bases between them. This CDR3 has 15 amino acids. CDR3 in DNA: TGTGCCAGCAGCGTAGCTCACAGAAACACCGGGGAGCTGTTTTTT. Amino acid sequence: CASSVAHRNTGELFF.

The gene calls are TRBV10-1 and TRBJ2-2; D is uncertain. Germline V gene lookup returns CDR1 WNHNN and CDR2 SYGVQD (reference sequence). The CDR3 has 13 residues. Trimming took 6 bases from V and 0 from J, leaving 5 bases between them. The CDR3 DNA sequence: TGCGCCAGCAGGAAAGCGAACACCGGGGAGCTGTTTTTT. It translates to CASRKANTGELFF.

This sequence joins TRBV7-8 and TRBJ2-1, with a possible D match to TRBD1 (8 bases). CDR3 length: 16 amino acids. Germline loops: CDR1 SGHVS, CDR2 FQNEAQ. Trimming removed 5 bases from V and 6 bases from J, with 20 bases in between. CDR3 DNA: TGTGCCAGCAGCCAGGGGGCGGGGGTCCGGGCCAATGAGCAGTTCTTC. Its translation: CASSQGAGVRANEQFF.

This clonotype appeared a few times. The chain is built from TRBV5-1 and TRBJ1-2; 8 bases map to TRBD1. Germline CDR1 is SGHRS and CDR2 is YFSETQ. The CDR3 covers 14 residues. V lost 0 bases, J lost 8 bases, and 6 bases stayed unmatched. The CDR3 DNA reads TGCGCCAGCAGCTTGGAGTGGACAGGGTTCGGCTACACCTTC. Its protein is CASSLEWTGFGYTF.

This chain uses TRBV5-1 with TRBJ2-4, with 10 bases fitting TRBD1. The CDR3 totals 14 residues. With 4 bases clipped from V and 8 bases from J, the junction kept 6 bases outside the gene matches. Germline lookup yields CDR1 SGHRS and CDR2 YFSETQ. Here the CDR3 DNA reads TGCGCCAGCAGCCCGGGACAGGGGAGGGACATTCAGTACTTC. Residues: CASSPGQGRDIQYF.

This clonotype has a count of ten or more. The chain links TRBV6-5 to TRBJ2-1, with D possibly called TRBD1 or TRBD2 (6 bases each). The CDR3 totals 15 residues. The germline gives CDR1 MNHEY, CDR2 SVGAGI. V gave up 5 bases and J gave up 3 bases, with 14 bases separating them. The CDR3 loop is CASSRHRGLYNEQFF. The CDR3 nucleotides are TGTGCCAGCAGTAGGCATCGGGGGCTCTACAATGAGCAGTTCTTC.

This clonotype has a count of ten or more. The CDR3 reads CASSGHYEQYF. Written as DNA, the CDR3 is TGTGCCAGCAGTGGCCATTACGAGCAGTACTTC. The chain joins TRBV2 to TRBJ2-7, with D unclear. V was clipped by 4 bases and J by 4 bases, with 5 bases between them. The CDR3 is 11 residues long. Per the germline V gene, CDR1 is SNHLY and CDR2 is FYNNEI.

DNA of the CDR3: TGCAGTGCGGAACTAGCGACCCATACGCAGTACTTC. Translating it yields CSAELATHTQYF. The V gene is TRBV20-1, the J gene TRBJ2-7; the match to TRBD2 covers 7 bases. This CDR3 has 12 amino acids. Trimming cost V 6 bases and J 9 bases; bases outside gene matches: 11. Per the germline V gene, CDR1 is DFQATT and CDR2 is SNEGSKA (reference sequence).

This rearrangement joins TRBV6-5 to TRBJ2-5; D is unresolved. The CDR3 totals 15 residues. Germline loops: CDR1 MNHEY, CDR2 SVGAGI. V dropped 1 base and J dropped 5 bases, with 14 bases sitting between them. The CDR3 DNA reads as TGTGCCAGCAGTTACTACGTATCCGCTCGGGAGACCCAGTACTTC. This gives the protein CASSYYVSARETQYF.

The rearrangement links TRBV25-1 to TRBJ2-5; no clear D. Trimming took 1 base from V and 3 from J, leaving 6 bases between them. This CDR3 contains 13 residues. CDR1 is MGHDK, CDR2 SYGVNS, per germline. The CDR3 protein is CASSESEEETQYF. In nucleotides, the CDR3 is TGTGCCAGCAGTGAATCCGAAGAAGAGACCCAGTACTTC.

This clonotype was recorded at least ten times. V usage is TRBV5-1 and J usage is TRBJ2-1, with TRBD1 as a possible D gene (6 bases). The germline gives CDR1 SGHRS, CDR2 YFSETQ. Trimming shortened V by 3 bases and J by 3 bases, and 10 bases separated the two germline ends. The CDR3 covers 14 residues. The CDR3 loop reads CASSWGQYYNEQFF. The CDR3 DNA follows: TGCGCCAGCAGCTGGGGACAATACTACAATGAGCAGTTCTTC.

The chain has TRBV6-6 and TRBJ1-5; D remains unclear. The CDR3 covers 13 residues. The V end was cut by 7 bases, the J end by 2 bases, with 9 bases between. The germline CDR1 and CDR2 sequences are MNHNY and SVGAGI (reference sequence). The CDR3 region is CASTTDGNQPQHF. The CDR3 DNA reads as TGTGCCAGCACCACAGATGGCAATCAGCCCCAGCATTTT.

The CDR3 region is CASSSGQDPTYEQYF. CDR3 bases: TGTGCCAGCAGCTCAGGACAGGACCCCACCTACGAGCAGTACTTC. This chain joins TRBV7-9 and TRBJ2-7; TRBD1 matches at 7 bases. Trimming took 4 bases from V and 2 from J; bases not matched to a gene: 8. The germline V gene encodes CDR1 SEHNR and CDR2 FQNEAQ (reference sequence). The CDR3 contains 15 residues. Filled out from reference TRBV7-9 and TRBJ2-7, the complete variable domain reads DTGVSQNPRHKITKRGQNVTFRCDPISEHNRLYWYRQTLGQGPEFLTYFQNEAQLEKSRLLSDRFSAERPKGSFSTLEIQRTEQGDSAMYLCASSSGQDPTYEQYFGPGTRLTVT.

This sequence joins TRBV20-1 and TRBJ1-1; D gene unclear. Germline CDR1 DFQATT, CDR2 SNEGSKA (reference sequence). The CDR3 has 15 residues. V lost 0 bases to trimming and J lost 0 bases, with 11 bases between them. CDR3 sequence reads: CSAREVFELNTEAFF. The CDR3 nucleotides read TGCAGTGCTAGAGAGGTTTTTGAATTGAACACTGAAGCTTTCTTT.

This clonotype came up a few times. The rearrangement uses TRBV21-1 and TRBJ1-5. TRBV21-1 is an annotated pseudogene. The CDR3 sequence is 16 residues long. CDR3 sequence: CASSKRLTSPSQPQHF. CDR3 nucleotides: TGTGCCAGCAGCAAAAGGTTAACCTCTCCGAGTCAGCCCCAGCATTTT.

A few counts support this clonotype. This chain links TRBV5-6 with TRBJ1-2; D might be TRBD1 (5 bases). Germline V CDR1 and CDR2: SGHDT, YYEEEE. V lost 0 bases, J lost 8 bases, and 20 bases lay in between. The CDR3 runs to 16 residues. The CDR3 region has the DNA TGTGCCAGCAGCTTGGAGGGGACGGGGGTAAAGGGAGGCTACACCTTC. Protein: CASSLEGTGVKGGYTF. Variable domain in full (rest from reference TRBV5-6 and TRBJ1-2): DAGVTQSPTHLIKTRGQQVTLRCSPKSGHDTVSWYQQALGQGPQFIFQYYEEEERQRGNFPDRFSGHQFPNYSSELNVNALLLGDSALYLCASSLEGTGVKGGYTFGSGTRLTVV.

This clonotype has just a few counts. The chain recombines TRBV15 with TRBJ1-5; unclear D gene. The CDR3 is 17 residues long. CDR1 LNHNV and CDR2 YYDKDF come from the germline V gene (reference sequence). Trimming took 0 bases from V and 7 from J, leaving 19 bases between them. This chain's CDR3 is CATSRDLVGRQSQPQHF. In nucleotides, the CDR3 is TGTGCCACCAGCAGAGATCTAGTCGGACGGCAATCGCAGCCCCAGCATTTT.

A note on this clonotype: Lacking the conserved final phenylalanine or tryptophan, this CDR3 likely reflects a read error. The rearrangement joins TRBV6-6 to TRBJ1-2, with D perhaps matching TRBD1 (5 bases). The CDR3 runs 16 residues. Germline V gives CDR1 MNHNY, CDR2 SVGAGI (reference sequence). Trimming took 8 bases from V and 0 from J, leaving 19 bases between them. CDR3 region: CASGRTNIIANYGYTL. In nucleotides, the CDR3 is TGTGCCAGCGGCCGGACAAATATTATAGCTAACTATGGCTACACCCTC.

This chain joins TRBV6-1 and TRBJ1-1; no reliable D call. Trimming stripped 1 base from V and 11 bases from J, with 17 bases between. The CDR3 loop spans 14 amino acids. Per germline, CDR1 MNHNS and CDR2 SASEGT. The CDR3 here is CASSEGAVLPLAFF. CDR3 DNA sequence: TGTGCCAGCAGTGAAGGAGCAGTTTTGCCTCTCGCTTTCTTT.